A selection of T cell receptor beta chains follows, all from one sample in a study of identical twins. Each CDR3 protein is one row after TCRdb ran MiXCR on the 5' RACE reads. The data contain approximately 700,000 distinct CDR3 sequences, 18% of them singletons. The sample was also reused in another study, on T cells expressing NK-cell markers.

What was sequenced was PBMCs. The receptors originated from a woman aged 18-29 years in good health. CDR3s include the opening cysteine and the closing phenylalanine or tryptophan. Fields, in order: CDR3 DNA, CDR3 protein, D gene, J gene, CDR3 length, V gene, clone size. D genes are given only for firm matches. Not all rows give a size; the values are once, few, many and, for expanded clones, a class.

cdr3_nt: TGTGCCAGCAGTCCTCTGACAGGGATATTCGACGAGACCCAGTACTTC
cdr3_aa: CASSPLTGIFDETQYF
d_call: TRBD1
j_call: TRBJ2-5
cdr3_length: 16
v_call: TRBV6-1
clone_size: few

cdr3_nt: TGCAGTGCTATTTTGGAGGCCGGGGAGCTGTTTTTT
cdr3_aa: CSAILEAGELFF
d_call: -
j_call: TRBJ2-2
cdr3_length: 12
v_call: TRBV20-1
clone_size: few

cdr3_nt: TGTGCCAGCAGCTGGGGACTAGCGTTCGGGAATGAGCAGTTCTTC
cdr3_aa: CASSWGLAFGNEQFF
d_call: TRBD2
j_call: TRBJ2-1
cdr3_length: 15
v_call: TRBV7-9
clone_size: -

cdr3_nt: TGTGCCAGCAGTCTTACCTCCGGGACTAGCATACCTGGAGGCAATGAGCAGTTCTTC
cdr3_aa: CASSLTSGTSIPGGNEQFF
d_call: TRBD2
j_call: TRBJ2-1
cdr3_length: 19
v_call: TRBV3-1
clone_size: -

cdr3_nt: TGTGCCATCAGTGAGAAGGGGGACTCCCACGAGCAGTACTTC
cdr3_aa: CAISEKGDSHEQYF
d_call: -
j_call: TRBJ2-7
cdr3_length: 14
v_call: TRBV10-3
clone_size: -

cdr3_nt: TGTGCCAGCAGCTTAGTTGTGGGGTCAGGCAGGGGTATGAACACTGAAGCTTTCTTT
cdr3_aa: CASSLVVGSGRGMNTEAFF
d_call: -
j_call: TRBJ1-1
cdr3_length: 19
v_call: TRBV11-2
clone_size: -

cdr3_nt: TGTGCCAGTAGACCAAGGACTTCCCTTTACTACACCTTC
cdr3_aa: CASRPRTSLYYTF
d_call: -
j_call: TRBJ1-2
cdr3_length: 13
v_call: TRBV19
clone_size: few

cdr3_nt: TGTGCCAGCAGCTTAACCGGGGGGGCCTCACAAGAGACCCAGTACTTC
cdr3_aa: CASSLTGGASQETQYF
d_call: TRBD2
j_call: TRBJ2-5
cdr3_length: 16
v_call: TRBV7-3
clone_size: -

cdr3_nt: TGTGCCATTCCCGGGACCGACGTGGAGCAGTACTTC
cdr3_aa: CAIPGTDVEQYF
d_call: -
j_call: TRBJ2-7
cdr3_length: 12
v_call: TRBV10-3
clone_size: few

cdr3_nt: TGCAGTGCCACCACTAGGGCGGGGTCCTACGAGCAGTACTTC
cdr3_aa: CSATTRAGSYEQYF
d_call: -
j_call: TRBJ2-7
cdr3_length: 14
v_call: TRBV20-1
clone_size: few

cdr3_nt: TGTGCCAGCAGTTCTAATCAGGGGCCCTACGAGCAGTACTTC
cdr3_aa: CASSSNQGPYEQYF
d_call: -
j_call: TRBJ2-7
cdr3_length: 14
v_call: TRBV12-3/TRBV12-4
clone_size: few

cdr3_nt: TGTGCCAGCAGTGAAACTATCGGCACAGATACGCAGTATTTT
cdr3_aa: CASSETIGTDTQYF
d_call: -
j_call: TRBJ2-3
cdr3_length: 14
v_call: TRBV2
clone_size: many

cdr3_nt: TGCGCCAGCAGCTTCCTCCCAGGGGTAGACGAAAAACTGTTTTTT
cdr3_aa: CASSFLPGVDEKLFF
d_call: -
j_call: TRBJ1-4
cdr3_length: 15
v_call: TRBV5-1
clone_size: -

cdr3_nt: TGCGCCAGCAGCTTGAGGCCGACAGGGGGAAAGGGGACCCAGTACTTC
cdr3_aa: CASSLRPTGGKGTQYF
d_call: TRBD1
j_call: TRBJ2-5
cdr3_length: 16
v_call: TRBV5-1
clone_size: few

cdr3_nt: TGCGCCAGCAGCCAAGACAAGCGCCTCAGCACAGATACGCAGTATTTT
cdr3_aa: CASSQDKRLSTDTQYF
d_call: -
j_call: TRBJ2-3
cdr3_length: 16
v_call: TRBV4-1
clone_size: few

cdr3_nt: TGCGCCAGCAGCTTGCGTGCGACAGCTCAAGAGACCCAGTACTTC
cdr3_aa: CASSLRATAQETQYF
d_call: -
j_call: TRBJ2-5
cdr3_length: 15
v_call: TRBV5-1
clone_size: -

cdr3_nt: TGCAGTGCTACCCTCGGGAGGGAGGTCTACGAGCAGTACTTC
cdr3_aa: CSATLGREVYEQYF
d_call: TRBD2
j_call: TRBJ2-7
cdr3_length: 14
v_call: TRBV20-1
clone_size: many

cdr3_nt: TGCGCCAGCAACCTCGACAGGGTGGGGGACAATGAGCAGTTCTTC
cdr3_aa: CASNLDRVGDNEQFF
d_call: TRBD1
j_call: TRBJ2-1
cdr3_length: 15
v_call: TRBV5-1
clone_size: few

cdr3_nt: TGTGCCAGCAGGCCGGGACATAGCACAGATACGCAGTATTTT
cdr3_aa: CASRPGHSTDTQYF
d_call: -
j_call: TRBJ2-3
cdr3_length: 14
v_call: TRBV12-3/TRBV12-4
clone_size: -

cdr3_nt: TGTGCCAGCAGTTACGTGGGGGGGGCTTACTACGAGCAGTACTTC
cdr3_aa: CASSYVGGAYYEQYF
d_call: -
j_call: TRBJ2-7
cdr3_length: 15
v_call: TRBV6-5
clone_size: -

cdr3_nt: TGCAGTGCTAGAATGGCCAGTGCCACCGGGGAGCTGTTTTTT
cdr3_aa: CSARMASATGELFF
d_call: -
j_call: TRBJ2-2
cdr3_length: 14
v_call: TRBV20-1
clone_size: -

cdr3_nt: TGCAGTGCTAGTTTCGGAGGCTCTGGAAACACCATATATTTT
cdr3_aa: CSASFGGSGNTIYF
d_call: -
j_call: TRBJ1-3
cdr3_length: 14
v_call: TRBV20-1
clone_size: -

cdr3_nt: TGTGCCATCAGTGATCAGGGGGCTGTCGGCGAGCAGTACTTC
cdr3_aa: CAISDQGAVGEQYF
d_call: TRBD1
j_call: TRBJ2-7
cdr3_length: 14
v_call: TRBV10-3
clone_size: -

cdr3_nt: TGCAGTGCTATTAGCGGGAGGGATTACAATGAGCAGTTCTTC
cdr3_aa: CSAISGRDYNEQFF
d_call: TRBD2
j_call: TRBJ2-1
cdr3_length: 14
v_call: TRBV20-1
clone_size: many

cdr3_nt: TGTGCCAGCAGCGTAGAAGCGGGACCGGGCAATTCACCCCTCCACTTT
cdr3_aa: CASSVEAGPGNSPLHF
d_call: -
j_call: TRBJ1-6
cdr3_length: 16
v_call: TRBV9
clone_size: -

cdr3_nt: TGCGCCAGCAGTGAGTATTATGAAGGACCCGTGAAGCAGTACTTC
cdr3_aa: CASSEYYEGPVKQYF
d_call: -
j_call: TRBJ2-7
cdr3_length: 15
v_call: TRBV10-2
clone_size: few

cdr3_nt: TGCAGTGCCGGGCCGGACAGCCAAGCTAACTATGGCTACACCTTC
cdr3_aa: CSAGPDSQANYGYTF
d_call: -
j_call: TRBJ1-2
cdr3_length: 15
v_call: TRBV20-1
clone_size: -

cdr3_nt: TGCGCCAGCAGCCAAGATCGGAACACAGGGTACGAGCAGTACTTC
cdr3_aa: CASSQDRNTGYEQYF
d_call: -
j_call: TRBJ2-7
cdr3_length: 15
v_call: TRBV4-3
clone_size: -